The rows below give T cell receptor beta chains drawn from one sample of a study of blood T cell repertoires in COVID-19. TCRdb's table, derived via immunoSEQ multiplex PCR, lists solely in-frame clones and lacks some. The top ten clones hold 11% to 15% of a sample with 53,000 or so clones, around 80% of them seen once. The sequencing input was peripheral blood. These receptors all stem from a human donor in a cohort sampled during active COVID-19. The CDR3 runs from the conserved cysteine through the conserved F or W. A D gene is named only where the DNA matches it firmly. Clone size appears in some rows only: once, few, many, or a class for an expanded clone.

clone_size	v_call	d_call	j_call	cdr3_nt	cdr3_aa
-	TRBV7-6	-	TRBJ2-3	TGTGCCAGCAGCTTATTGGGGGCCGCTAGCACAGATACGCAGTATTTT	CASSLLGAASTDTQYF
-	TRBV19	TRBD2	TRBJ2-1	TGTGCCACATCCCCCGGGACTACCTACAATGAGCAGTTCTTC	CATSPGTTYNEQFF
few	TRBV5-8	-	TRBJ2-7	TGTGCCAGCAGCGCTCAGGGAAACTACGAGCAGTACTTC	CASSAQGNYEQYF
-	TRBV2	-	TRBJ1-5	TGTGCCACCCTGACAGGCGGCAGCAATCAGCCCCAGCATTTT	CATLTGGSNQPQHF
once	TRBV10-1	TRBD2	TRBJ2-3	TGCGCCAGGGTAAGGAGAGGGGGCCGAGGACTAGCGGGTGCCACAGATACGCAGTATTTT	CARVRRGGRGLAGATDTQYF
-	TRBV27	TRBD2	TRBJ2-7	TGTGCCAGCAGTTTGGTTAGCGGGGCAGGCTACGAGCAGTACTTC	CASSLVSGAGYEQYF
-	TRBV28	-	TRBJ2-2	TGTGCCAGCAGTTCTCCTTATTCGCTAGTAATAGACACCGGGGAGCTGTTTTTT	CASSSPYSLVIDTGELFF
-	TRBV4-3	-	TRBJ2-7	TGCGCCAGCAGCCCACCGGAGGGGGAGCAGTACTTC	CASSPPEGEQYF
-	TRBV9	-	TRBJ2-7	TGTGCCAGCAGCGTAGATGGACAGATCTACGAGCAGTACTTC	CASSVDGQIYEQYF
-	TRBV19	-	TRBJ2-6	TGTGCCACCCAGGTCCAGGGAACTGGGGCCAACGTCCTGACTTTC	CATQVQGTGANVLTF
-	TRBV19	TRBD1	TRBJ1-6	TGTGCCAGTAGTAGGGACAGGGGATTGAGTTCACCCCTCCACTTT	CASSRDRGLSSPLHF
-	TRBV5-5	-	TRBJ2-7	TGTGCCAGCAGCAGTGAGTACTACGAGCAGTACTTC	CASSSEYYEQYF
few	TRBV6-5	-	TRBJ2-3	TGTGCCAGCAGTCTCAAGCGGTATAGCACAGATACGCAGTATTTT	CASSLKRYSTDTQYF
-	TRBV7-3	-	TRBJ1-1	TGTGCCAGCAGCCCGAGTTCGGGGAACCGCGGTGAAGCTTTCTTT	CASSPSSGNRGEAFF
few	TRBV10-3	TRBD1	TRBJ1-2	TGTGCCATCAGTGACGGGACAGGGCCCTATGGCTACACCTTC	CAISDGTGPYGYTF
-	TRBV7-6	TRBD2	TRBJ2-2	TGTGCCAGCAGCTTTAGGGAGGGGAGGGCGAACACCGGGGAGCTGTTTTTT	CASSFREGRANTGELFF
-	TRBV3-1/TRBV3-2	-	TRBJ2-7	TGTGCCAGCAGCCGGACAAACTCCTACGAGCAGTACTTC	CASSRTNSYEQYF
-	TRBV6-4	TRBD2	TRBJ2-3	TGTGCCAGCAGTGCCGGGACTAGCGGGGCAGATACGCAGTATTTT	CASSAGTSGADTQYF
-	TRBV19	TRBD1	TRBJ1-5	TGTGCCAGTAGGATCCTTACAGGGGGCGCGGGTCAGCCCCAGCATTTT	CASRILTGGAGQPQHF
-	TRBV9	-	TRBJ2-1	TGTGCCACCTCCTTGGGCGGGGCCGACAATGAGCAGTTCTTC	CATSLGGADNEQFF
-	TRBV3-1/TRBV3-2	TRBD2	TRBJ2-3	TGTGCCAGCAGCCAGCTAGCGGGAGGGGATACGCAGTATTTT	CASSQLAGGDTQYF
-	TRBV5-4	-	TRBJ2-2	TGTGCCAGCAGAAGAAGCGGTGGAAAGCTGTTTTTT	CASRRSGGKLFF
-	TRBV18	-	TRBJ2-7	TGTGCCAGCTCCTTCAGGGCCGGATACTACGAGCAGTACTTC	CASSFRAGYYEQYF
-	TRBV7-8	TRBD1	TRBJ2-2	TGTGCCAGCAGCTTAGCGCGAAAGGGGGCGTCCGGGGAGCTGTTTTTT	CASSLARKGASGELFF
-	TRBV3-1/TRBV3-2	-	TRBJ2-1	TGTGCCAGCAGCCAGGTTGTTTTGAGGGGTCACAGAGGGGGTAATGAGCAGTTCTTC	CASSQVVLRGHRGGNEQFF
-	TRBV27	-	TRBJ2-7	TGTGCCAGCAGTCTACAGAAAAGCCATTCCGAGCAGTACTTC	CASSLQKSHSEQYF